This TCR beta chain was captured in a study of blood T cell repertoires in COVID-19. The cohort comprised adults aged about 18 to 89 years residing in approximately 25 US areas. Recovered participants had two consecutive negative NP/OP PCR tests, healthcare professional clearance, or symptom resolution. TCRdb's table, derived via immunoSEQ multiplex PCR, lists solely in-frame clones and lacks some. The sample has hundreds of thousands of clones, roughly 89% seen once. This clonotype originated in a man aged 40-55 years who had recovered from COVID-19. The specimen sequenced was PBMCs or T cells enriched from blood (not recorded which).

The chain's CDR3 is CASRQGLAGRYEQFF. CDR3 in DNA: TGTGCCAGCAGACAGGGACTAGCGGGCCGTTATGAGCAGTTCTTC. The V gene is TRBV6-5, the J gene TRBJ2-1; 12 nucleotides align to TRBD2. This CDR3 has 15 residues. The trim removed 6 bases at V and 8 bases at J, leaving 8 bases unmatched. Germline V CDR1 and CDR2: MNHEY, SVGAGI.